One and the same sample provided the 16 T cell receptor beta chains below, sequenced in a study of response to subunit inactivated influenza vaccine. TCRdb passed the RT-PCR reads through MiXCR, listing each CDR3 protein once. The sample lists about 570,000 distinct CDR3 sequences; roughly 12% were seen once. Sequencing used PBMCs from blood, obtained on the day of vaccination. These receptors were taken from a man in his fifties or sixties who received an inactivated influenza vaccine.

This chain links TRBV12-3 or TRBV12-4 with TRBJ2-1, with 12 positions matching TRBD2. The CDR3 has 15 residues. The ends lost 5 bases at V and 8 bases at J; junction bases unmatched: 7. The CDR3 loop reads CASSHWSSGGDEQFF. The CDR3, as DNA: TGTGCCAGCAGTCACTGGTCTAGCGGGGGGGATGAGCAGTTCTTC.

For this clonotype: Mismatch with germline at one junction end may stem from a read error. This chain uses TRBV7-2 with TRBJ2-5, with D possibly called TRBD1 or TRBD2 (5 bases each). Germline-derived CDR1 and CDR2 are SGHTA and FQGNSA. This CDR3 spans 15 amino acids. CDR3 protein: CASSLMGVVGEAQYF. DNA of the CDR3: TGTGCCAGCAGCTTAATGGGGGTTGTCGGAGAGGCCCAGTACTTC.

CDR3 in amino acids: CASSEVKTLETF. Here the CDR3 DNA reads TGTGCCAGCAGTGAAGTGAAGACGCTTGAGACCTTC. The V and J genes are TRBV12-3 or TRBV12-4 and TRBJ1-2, with unresolved D. V was pared by 5 bases and J by 14 bases, with 18 bases between. The CDR3 totals 12 residues.

The genes are TRBV20-1 and TRBJ1-2; D is unresolved. Trimming removed 5 bases from V and 6 bases from J, with 22 bases in between. The germline CDR1 and CDR2 sequences are DFQATT and SNEGSKA (reference sequence). The CDR3 has 15 amino acids. In nucleotides, the CDR3 is TGCAGTGCTGACGTCCTACGGAGGAGACGGAATGGCTACACCTTC. Residues: CSADVLRRRRNGYTF.

This clonotype came up many times. This chain connects TRBV11-2 to TRBJ1-2; 7 nucleotides line up with TRBD1. The CDR3 runs 15 residues. The V gene end was trimmed by 2 bases and the J gene end by 4 bases; junction bases not matched to a gene: 7. CDR1 and CDR2 (germline): SGHAT, FQNNGV. CDR3 loop: CASSLSTGVGYGYTF. The CDR3 coding sequence is TGTGCCAGCAGCTTATCCACAGGGGTAGGCTATGGCTACACCTTC.

This clonotype was counted at least ten times. An end of the junction differs from the germline gene, which may be a read error. This chain connects TRBV12-3 or TRBV12-4 to TRBJ2-7; the D is unclear. The CDR3 contains 11 residues. DNA of the CDR3: TGCGCCAGCAGCTTGGTGGGGGAGCAGTACTTC. It specifies CASSLVGEQYF.

This clonotype was counted a few times. The rearrangement joins TRBV4-3 to TRBJ2-3, with 7 bases identical to TRBD2. The CDR3 covers 15 residues. Germline V CDR1 and CDR2: LGHNA, YSLEER. J gave up 8 bases and V 4 bases, and 12 bases lay outside the gene matches. The CDR3 nucleotides read TGCGCCAGCAGCCTAGCGGGTACGGGGCAGGGTACGCAGTATTTT. This encodes CASSLAGTGQGTQYF.

This clonotype appeared many times. The chain uses TRBV5-1 and TRBJ2-1, with D possibly being TRBD1 (5 bases). This CDR3 contains 11 residues. Trimming shortened V by 2 bases and J by 10 bases, and 7 bases separated the two germline ends. Germline V gene sequence: CDR1 SGHRS, CDR2 YFSETQ. DNA of the CDR3: TGCGCCAGCAGCTTAGACAGCGAGCAGTTCTTC. Protein: CASSLDSEQFF.

The chain carries TRBV7-6 and TRBJ2-3; tentatively, D is TRBD1 or TRBD2 (5 bases each). The length of the CDR3 is 15 residues. Trimming cost V 5 bases and J 6 bases, with 18 bases left between them. CDR1 and CDR2 from the germline V gene are SGHVS and FNYEAQ. CDR3 amino acids: CASSQTTRGADTQYF. The CDR3 DNA is TGTGCCAGCAGCCAGACGACAAGAGGGGCGGATACGCAGTATTTT.

This clonotype was detected a few times. This chain's CDR3 is CASSESVSGVNEKLFF. CDR3 nucleotide sequence: TGTGCCAGCAGTGAATCAGTGTCCGGGGTTAATGAAAAACTGTTTTTT. The chain combines TRBV2 with TRBJ1-4; unclear D gene. Germline-derived CDR1 and CDR2 are SNHLY and FYNNEI. The V end lost 2 bases, the J end lost 4 bases, and 14 bases lay between the germline ends. The CDR3 is made up of 16 amino acids.

This clonotype was observed many times. In DNA, the CDR3 is TGCAGTGCTAGAAGTTCGGGGTCCACTGAAGCTTTCTTT. Amino acids: CSARSSGSTEAFF. The chain uses TRBV20-1 and TRBJ1-1; D is unresolved. Germline loops: CDR1 DFQATT, CDR2 SNEGSKA (reference sequence). The CDR3 has 13 residues. V dropped 2 bases and J dropped 4 bases, with 11 bases sitting between them.

This clonotype was seen a few times. The V gene is TRBV28, the J gene TRBJ1-3; D is undetermined. This CDR3 has 15 amino acids. Germline V lookup: CDR1 MDHEN, CDR2 SYDVKM. V lost 2 bases and J lost 0, with 8 bases in between. The CDR3 spells CASSLHIYSGNTIYF. CDR3 in DNA: TGTGCCAGCAGTTTACACATCTACTCTGGAAACACCATATATTTT.

This clonotype was counted only a few times. The chain uses TRBV7-9 and TRBJ2-7; 9 bases agree with TRBD1. This CDR3 region has 15 residues. The V segment lost 1 base and the J segment 4 bases; nucleotides outside the gene matches: 5. Germline V gene data show CDR1 as SEHNR and CDR2 as FQNEAQ (reference sequence). CDR3: CASSLVGDREYEQYF. As DNA, the CDR3 is TGTGCCAGCAGCTTAGTGGGGGACAGGGAATACGAGCAGTACTTC.

The chain links TRBV12-3 or TRBV12-4 to TRBJ2-2; TRBD1 matches 10 bases. V was pared by 3 bases and J by 5 bases, with 9 bases of the junction left unmatched. This CDR3 has 17 amino acids. The CDR3 spells CASSFRSGTGVTGELFF. CDR3 coding DNA: TGTGCCAGCAGTTTCAGGTCTGGGACAGGGGTTACCGGGGAGCTGTTTTTT.

There are a few counts of this clonotype. V and J are TRBV5-1 and TRBJ2-1, with 7 bases that match TRBD2. Germline CDR1 reads SGHRS; CDR2 reads YFSETQ. Trimming at V came to 2 bases and at J to 8 bases, leaving 7 bases not matched to a gene. The CDR3 extends over 14 amino acids. CDR3 sequence: CASSFRTGGDEQFF. The DNA of the CDR3 is TGCGCCAGCAGCTTTCGGACTGGGGGGGATGAGCAGTTCTTC.

This clonotype was seen many times. The chain couples TRBV29-1 to TRBJ2-5; 9 positions agree with TRBD1. V trimming: 6 bases; J trimming: 5 bases; junction bases outside the gene matches: 10. Per the germline V gene, CDR1 is SQVTM and CDR2 is ANQGSEA. CDR3 length: 14 residues. CDR3 nucleotide sequence: TGCAGCGTCCCGAGCGGACAGGGGCCGGAGACCCAGTACTTC. This codes for CSVPSGQGPETQYF.